Listed below are T cell receptor beta chains from one sample, sequenced in a study of blood T cell repertoires in COVID-19. Measured with immunoSEQ multiplex PCR; TCRdb has only the in-frame clones, and not every one. The sample includes about 35,000 clones, approximately 91% of them seen just once. Source material: peripheral blood. These receptors came from a man between 45 and 60 years old with active COVID-19. CDR3s include the opening cysteine and the closing phenylalanine or tryptophan. A D gene is named only where the DNA matches it firmly. Only some rows state a clone size, as once, few, many or a class for expanded clones.

TRBJ2-7 TRBD2 TRBV6-5 once TGTGCCAGCAAGCGGGAGTTGGGCTACGAGCAGTACTTC CASKRELGYEQYF
TRBJ2-6 TRBD2 TRBV30 - TGTGCCTGGAGTGGAGTAGCGGGAGTAGCTGGGGCCAACGTCCTGACTTTC CAWSGVAGVAGANVLTF
TRBJ2-1 TRBD2 TRBV27 - TGTGCCAGCAGTTTATCAAGCGGGATATACAATGAGCAGTTCTTC CASSLSSGIYNEQFF
TRBJ2-1 TRBD2 TRBV4-1 few TGCGCCAGCAGCCAAGAGGCTAGCGGCAATGAGCAGTTCTTC CASSQEASGNEQFF
TRBJ2-2 - TRBV12-3/TRBV12-4 - TGTGCCAGCAACCTTTGGGCCACCGGGGAGCTGTTTTTT CASNLWATGELFF
TRBJ1-2 TRBD1 TRBV29-1 - TGCAGCGTTGCCCGGGACAGGGGGGATGGCTACACCTTC CSVARDRGDGYTF
TRBJ1-1 - TRBV5-1 - TGCGCCAGCAGCTTGGGAGGGTGGGGCACTGAAGCTTTCTTT CASSLGGWGTEAFF
TRBJ2-7 - TRBV19 once TGTGCCAGTAGTATAAGAGGAGAGAGCTCCTACGAGCAGTACTTC CASSIRGESSYEQYF
TRBJ2-6 TRBD2 TRBV3-1/TRBV3-2 - TGTGCCAGCAGCCTAGCGGGTGGTGGGGCCAACGTCCTGACTTTC CASSLAGGGANVLTF
TRBJ2-5 TRBD2 TRBV3-1/TRBV3-2 - TGTGCCAGCAGCCTCGCGGGAGGATTCTCCGGAGAGACCCAGTACTTC CASSLAGGFSGETQYF
TRBJ2-1 TRBD2 TRBV7-2 - TGTGCCAGCAGCTTAGTAAAGCGGGGGGATTACAATGAGCAGTTCTTC CASSLVKRGDYNEQFF